Below are 30 T cell receptor beta chains sequenced from a single sample in a study of shared clonotypes between healthy human individuals. Sequencing was performed with immunoSEQ multiplex PCR; in TCRdb, only in-frame clones are kept and a portion is missing. The sample consists of 400,000 to 600,000 clones, around 75% of them appearing once. Sequenced: PBMCs. These receptors came from a woman aged 35 to 49 in good health. Some clones in this sample may be carry-over from other donors' samples.

About this clone: A far bigger clonotype differs at one base, so this is likely a read error. This chain connects TRBV28 to TRBJ2-7, with D possibly called TRBD1 or TRBD2 (5 bases each). From germline, CDR1 is MDHEN and CDR2 SYDVKM. The CDR3 consists of 15 residues. The V end was cut by 6 bases, the J end by 4 bases, with 19 bases between. The CDR3, as DNA: TGTGCCAGCAGCCAGGGTGCTAGCATCGTATACGAGCAGTACTTC. It translates to CASSQGASIVYEQYF.

The J gene is TRBJ2-7, the V gene TRBV7-2; D is undetermined. The length of the CDR3 is 14 residues. CDR1 and CDR2 from the germline V gene are SGHTA and FQGNSA. V was trimmed by 1 base and J by 4 bases, leaving 11 bases between them. CDR3 residues: CASSLGSGLYEQYF. The CDR3 nucleotides read TGTGCCAGCAGCTTAGGAAGTGGGTTATACGAGCAGTACTTC.

This clone was found a few times. V and J are TRBV18 and TRBJ1-5, with no clear D. V dropped 3 bases and J dropped 1 base, with 13 bases sitting between them. CDR3 size: 16 residues. Germline V gene sequence: CDR1 KGHSH, CDR2 LQKENI. DNA for the CDR3: TGTGCCAGCTCACCCACAACCGTAGGAAGCAATCAGCCCCAGCATTTT. Residues: CASSPTTVGSNQPQHF.

Details on this clone: The sample carries other DNA sequences with the same CDR3. This chain links TRBV18 with TRBJ2-3; D remains unclear. Germline V gene data show CDR1 as KGHSH and CDR2 as LQKENI. CDR3 size: 13 residues. V gave up 2 bases and J gave up 1 base, with 4 bases separating them. The CDR3 nucleotides read TGTGCCAGCTCACCATCGGGCACAGATACGCAGTATTTT. Amino acids: CASSPSGTDTQYF. Full variable domain (remainder filled in from reference TRBV18 and TRBJ2-3): NAGVMQNPRHLVRRRGQEARLRCSPMKGHSHVYWYRQLPEEGLKFMVYLQKENIIDESGMPKERFSAEFPKEGPSILRIQQVVRGDSAAYFCASSPSGTDTQYFGPGTRLTVL.

The rearrangement joins TRBV2 to TRBJ1-5; D call uncertain. Trimming pared 1 base from V and 2 bases from J, leaving 12 bases between. Germline-derived CDR1 and CDR2 are SNHLY and FYNNEI. The length of the CDR3 is 16 residues. In nucleotides, the CDR3 is TGTGCCAGCAGTGAAGAGGGAGACGGGGGCAATCAGCCCCAGCATTTT. This encodes CASSEEGDGGNQPQHF.

The CDR3 here is CASSEGTGPLANYGYTF. CDR3 sequence (DNA): TGTGCCAGCAGTGAGGGGACAGGGCCATTAGCTAACTATGGCTACACCTTC. The V and J genes are TRBV6-1 and TRBJ1-2, with TRBD1 matching 9 bases. The CDR3 is made up of 17 amino acids. CDR1 and CDR2 (germline): MNHNS, SASEGT. V gave up 3 bases and J gave up 0 bases; unmatched junction bases: 8.

The chain combines TRBV27 with TRBJ1-2, with 7 bases matching TRBD1. V lost 6 bases and J lost 8; bases outside the gene matches: 9. The CDR3 covers 13 residues. The V gene's germline CDR1 is MNHEY and CDR2 SMNVEV (reference sequence). The CDR3 region has the DNA TGTGCCAGCAGGCTAACAGGGGAACACGGCTACACCTTC. Translating gives CASRLTGEHGYTF.

The chain employs TRBV5-1 and TRBJ1-1; D not certain. This CDR3 region has 13 residues. The germline gives CDR1 SGHRS, CDR2 YFSETQ. Trimming left V 2 bases short and J 0 bases short, with 5 bases between. Here the CDR3 DNA reads TGCGCCAGCAGCTTCTTGATGAACACTGAAGCTTTCTTT. Encoded protein: CASSFLMNTEAFF.

Comment on this clone: Within the sample, other DNA sequences also encode this same CDR3. CDR3 protein: CASSLDRYEQYF. The CDR3 bases are TGTGCCAGCAGCTTGGACCGCTACGAGCAGTACTTC. The V and J genes are TRBV5-4 and TRBJ2-7; D not certain. Germline V lookup: CDR1 SGHNT, CDR2 YYREEE (reference sequence). The V end was cut by 0 bases, the J end by 3 bases, with 4 bases between. CDR3 length: 12 residues.

V and J are TRBV9 and TRBJ2-1; D perhaps matches TRBD1 (6 bases). Deletions cut 4 bases from V and 0 bases from J, with 11 bases between. Looked up from germline, CDR1 is SGDLS and CDR2 is YYNGEE. The CDR3 covers 15 residues. The CDR3 reads CASSKTGFSYNEQFF. For the CDR3, the DNA is TGTGCCAGCAGCAAAACAGGGTTCTCCTACAATGAGCAGTTCTTC.

This clone came up a few times. The CDR3 nucleotides read TGTGCCTGGAGTGGGGGACGAATGAACACTGAAGCTTTCTTT. Translation gives CAWSGGRMNTEAFF. The V call is TRBV30, the J call TRBJ1-1, with TRBD1 as a possible D gene (5 bases). With 1 base removed from V and 0 bases from J, the gap between germline ends came to 9 bases. The germline V gene encodes CDR1 GTSNPN and CDR2 SVGIG (reference sequence). The CDR3 consists of 14 residues.

The rearrangement uses TRBV30 and TRBJ2-6; D gene ambiguous. Trimming left V 2 bases short and J 2 bases short, with 4 bases between. The CDR3 is 13 residues long. Per germline, CDR1 GTSNPN and CDR2 SVGIG (reference sequence). This chain's CDR3 is CAWSMTGANVLTF. The CDR3 nucleotides are TGTGCCTGGAGTATGACTGGGGCCAACGTCCTGACTTTC.

The rearrangement links TRBV27 to TRBJ2-4; D ambiguous. Per the germline V gene, CDR1 is MNHEY and CDR2 is SMNVEV (reference sequence). V dropped 8 bases and J dropped 0 bases, with 8 bases sitting between them. This CDR3 is 13 amino acids long. CDR3 protein: CASRQLAKNIQYF. The DNA for the CDR3 is TGTGCCAGCCGGCAGCTAGCCAAAAACATTCAGTACTTC.

V is TRBV28 and J is TRBJ1-3; D unclear. The V gene lost 3 bases and the J gene lost 0 bases, with 12 bases spanning the gap. Germline V gene lookup returns CDR1 MDHEN and CDR2 SYDVKM. The CDR3 length is 16 residues. The CDR3 sequence is CASSFLGRRSGNTIYF. DNA for the CDR3: TGTGCCAGCAGTTTCCTCGGACGGCGCTCTGGAAACACCATATATTTT.

This clone was seen more than once but under ten times. The rearrangement joins TRBV6-5 to TRBJ2-3, with 7 positions matching TRBD1. CDR3 size: 15 residues. The V and J ends lost 6 bases and 6 bases, in that order; junction bases with no gene match: 12. CDR1 and CDR2 (germline): MNHEY, SVGAGI. CDR3 sequence reads: CASSTGAARVDTQYF. CDR3 DNA sequence: TGTGCCAGCAGCACAGGGGCCGCAAGGGTCGATACGCAGTATTTT.

This clone was seen more than once but under ten times. J is TRBJ2-2 and V is TRBV28; 8 bases line up with TRBD1. The CDR3 is made up of 15 amino acids. Germline assignment: CDR1 MDHEN and CDR2 SYDVKM. V lost 2 bases to trimming and J lost 6 bases; unmatched junction nucleotides: 5. In DNA, the CDR3 is TGTGCCAGCAGTTTAGGGACAGGAGGTCCCGGGGAGCTGTTTTTT. It codes for CASSLGTGGPGELFF. Combining the CDR3 with reference TRBV28 and TRBJ2-2 gives the whole variable domain DVKVTQSSRYLVKRTGEKVFLECVQDMDHENMFWYRQDPGLGLRLIYFSYDVKMKEKGDIPEGYSVSREKKERFSLILESASTNQTSMYLCASSLGTGGPGELFFGEGSRLTVL.

J is TRBJ2-1 and V is TRBV30, with D uncertain. Germline V gives CDR1 GTSNPN, CDR2 SVGIG (reference sequence). Trimming took 2 bases from V and 4 from J, leaving 9 bases between them. This CDR3 contains 13 residues. The CDR3 bases are TGTGCCTGGAGTCCCTCAGGTTACAATGAGCAGTTCTTC. It translates to CAWSPSGYNEQFF.

Concerning this clone: Its ends do not fully match the called genes, so a read error is possible. The same CDR3 is also encoded by other DNA sequences in this sample. V gene TRBV2 combines with J gene TRBJ2-2, with a weak D call TRBD1 (6 bases). The germline gives CDR1 SNHLY, CDR2 FYNNEI. This CDR3 contains 13 residues. The CDR3 sequence: CASSEEGAGELFF. In DNA, the CDR3 is TGTGCCAGCAGCGAAGAGGGGGCCGGGGAGCTGTTTTTT.

The chain links TRBV5-1 to TRBJ2-7; D is undetermined. CDR1 is SGHRS, CDR2 YFSETQ, per germline. This CDR3 has 15 amino acids. Trimming removed 1 base from V and 2 bases from J, with 13 bases in between. The chain's CDR3 is CASSLWAGTAYEQYF. The CDR3 DNA reads TGCGCCAGCAGCTTGTGGGCTGGAACTGCCTACGAGCAGTACTTC.

This chain connects TRBV19 to TRBJ2-2; TRBD2 aligns across 10 bases. J was trimmed by 5 bases and V by 3 bases; bases with no gene match: 6. The CDR3 length is 16 residues. Germline assignment: CDR1 LNHDA and CDR2 SQIVND (reference sequence). The CDR3 nucleotides are TGTGCCAGTAGTATCCAAGCGGGAGGGCCAACCGGGGAGCTGTTTTTT. The encoded protein is CASSIQAGGPTGELFF. The full variable domain, completed using reference TRBV19 and TRBJ2-2, is DGGITQSPKYLFRKEGQNVTLSCEQNLNHDAMYWYRQDPGQGLRLIYYSQIVNDFQKGDIAEGYSVSREKKESFPLTVTSAQKNPTAFYLCASSIQAGGPTGELFFGEGSRLTVL.

This clone was counted a few times. The chain recombines TRBV5-1 with TRBJ1-4; TRBD1 agrees at 12 bases. This CDR3 has 14 amino acids. Germline CDR1 and CDR2: SGHRS and YFSETQ. Trimming cost V 6 bases and J 10 bases; bases outside gene matches: 7. In nucleotides, the CDR3 is TGCGCCAGCAAGGGACAGGGGGCGCGAGGAAAACTGTTTTTT. Translated: CASKGQGARGKLFF. The variable domain in full, completed from reference TRBV5-1 and TRBJ1-4, reads KAGVTQTPRYLIKTRGQQVTLSCSPISGHRSVSWYQQTPGQGLQFLFEYFSETQRNKGNFPGRFSGRQFSNSRSEMNVSTLELGDSALYLCASKGQGARGKLFFGSGTQLSVL.

For this clone: The likely explanation is a read error, given a far larger clone one base away. The chain has TRBV27 and TRBJ2-2; D not resolved. The CDR3 consists of 13 residues. Germline V gene lookup returns CDR1 MNHEY and CDR2 SMNVEV (reference sequence). The DNA for the CDR3 is TGTGCCAGCAGTTTACTGAACGCCGGGGAGCTGTTTTTT. Its protein product is CASSLLNAGELFF.

This clone was counted a single time. Other DNA sequences in the same sample also yield this CDR3. This chain connects TRBV20-1 to TRBJ2-7; no clear D gene. CDR1 is DFQATT, CDR2 SNEGSKA, per germline (reference sequence). The V end was cut by 3 bases, the J end by 2 bases, with 5 bases between. The CDR3 contains 11 residues. The DNA of the CDR3 is TGCAGTGCTAGTGGGGCCTACGAGCAGTACTTC. Translation: CSASGAYEQYF.

This chain uses TRBV5-5 with TRBJ2-7; either TRBD1 or TRBD2 may supply D (5 bases each). Trimming shortened V by 4 bases and J by 0 bases, and 11 bases separated the two germline ends. This CDR3 is built from 14 residues. CDR1 SGHKS and CDR2 YYEKEE come from the germline V gene (reference sequence). CDR3 sequence reads: CASSRDRNSYEQYF. The CDR3 coding sequence is TGTGCCAGCAGCCGGGACCGTAACTCCTACGAGCAGTACTTC.

This chain uses TRBV5-1 with TRBJ2-5; TRBD2 agrees at 8 bases. The J call may be mistaken, given a closer DNA end match to TRBJ2-7. The CDR3 extends over 14 amino acids. Looked up from germline, CDR1 is SGHRS and CDR2 is YFSETQ. CDR3 DNA sequence: TGCGCCAGCAGCTTCGGCGGGAGGTCCTACGAGCAGTACTTC. It yields the protein CASSFGGRSYEQYF.

The J gene is TRBJ2-1, the V gene TRBV19; D is uncertain. V lost 5 bases and J lost 3, with 11 bases in between. The CDR3 is 14 amino acids. Germline loops: CDR1 LNHDA, CDR2 SQIVND (reference sequence). CDR3 coding DNA: TGTGCCAGTAGTGGCGGCAGGAACTACAATGAGCAGTTCTTC. Translation: CASSGGRNYNEQFF.

J is TRBJ2-2 and V is TRBV14; D is undetermined. There are 20 residues in the CDR3. The germline V gene encodes CDR1 SGHDN and CDR2 FVKESK. V lost 3 bases, J lost 6 bases, and 29 bases lay in between. The CDR3 nucleotides read TGTGCCAGCAGCCAGTTTCCCCAAGGAGTAGACCTCCATCACCCCGGGGAGCTGTTTTTT. Translated: CASSQFPQGVDLHHPGELFF.

The chain couples TRBV9 to TRBJ2-3, with D hard to call. Trimming stripped 0 bases from V and 1 base from J, with 12 bases between. The CDR3 is made up of 16 amino acids. The germline V gene has CDR1 SGDLS and CDR2 YYNGEE. The CDR3 DNA is TGTGCCAGCAGCGTAGAACCCAAACCAGGCACAGATACGCAGTATTTT. Encoded protein: CASSVEPKPGTDTQYF.

The chain links TRBV25-1 to TRBJ1-2; 7 nucleotides match TRBD1. V was pared by 7 bases and J by 4 bases, with 3 bases of the junction left unmatched. The CDR3 contains 12 residues. The germline gives CDR1 MGHDK, CDR2 SYGVNS. Written as DNA, the CDR3 is TGTGCCAGCAAGGGGACAGCCTATGGCTACACCTTC. It encodes CASKGTAYGYTF.

J is TRBJ1-4 and V is TRBV29-1; TRBD1 is a possible D gene (6 bases). This CDR3 has 14 residues. The ends were cut back, 4 bases at V and 0 bases at J, with 9 bases in the middle. Germline V gene sequence: CDR1 SQVTM, CDR2 ANQGSEA. The CDR3 DNA reads TGCAGCGTTGGGGACAAGACAACTAATGAAAAACTGTTTTTT. It yields the protein CSVGDKTTNEKLFF.